This T cell receptor beta chain was retrieved from a study of blood T cell repertoires in COVID-19. Whole-study context: The United States, Italy and Spain were the sources of the acute and convalescent COVID-19 samples. PBMCs, B-cell-depleted T cells, or T cells were the source of the cDNA or gDNA that made up the material.

The CDR3 is made up of 15 amino acids. V lost 0 bases and J lost 5, with 10 bases in between. Germline values: CDR1 LGHDT, CDR2 YNNKEL (reference sequence). In the original analysis: For nucleated cells, counts were estimated from reference gene primer amplification. Profiled with immunoSEQ multiplex PCR; TCRdb holds only in-frame clones, not every one. Clone size and V and J calls were adopted from that table, with D and trimming inferred from the DNA. The data contain nearly 200,000 clones, around 80% of them singletons. The sample was peripheral blood. J is TRBJ1-4 and V is TRBV3-1 (or the pseudogene TRBV3-2), with D possibly TRBD1 on 5 matching bases. This clonotype originated in a human donor with acute or convalescent COVID-19. The donor label of this sample is uncertain. In nucleotides, the CDR3 is TGTGCCAGCAGCCAAGATGGGCAGGGAAATGAAAAACTGTTTTTT. Protein product: CASSQDGQGNEKLFF.